The rows below give T cell receptor beta chains drawn from one sample of a study of a mutant IDH1 vaccine in newly diagnosed glioma. Repertoires were generated with immunoSEQ multiplex PCR, while TCRdb's copy carries only in-frame clones and drops some. Of tens of thousands of clones in the sample, 75% to 85% were seen once. No antigen is known for these receptors. The sample here was PBMCs, taken from a glioma patient whose treatment included an IDH1 peptide vaccine. Receptors were obtained from a man aged 35 to 55 with glioma. Both conserved end residues are part of each CDR3. D genes are given only for firm matches. Where a row states a size, it is once, few, many or the class of an expanded clone; other rows omit it.

J	V	D	size	length	CDR3	DNA
TRBJ2-1	TRBV11-3	TRBD1	NA	16	CASSLDGGQGVNEQFF	TGTGCCAGCAGCTTAGATGGGGGACAGGGGGTTAATGAGCAGTTCTTC
TRBJ1-6	TRBV5-6	TRBD1	NA	16	CASSLAGGESNSPLHF	TGTGCCAGCAGCTTGGCAGGGGGCGAAAGTAATTCACCCCTCCACTTT
TRBJ1-2	TRBV4-1	NA	few	13	CASSQDPPHGYTF	TGCGCCAGCAGCCAAGACCCCCCGCATGGCTACACCTTC
TRBJ2-2	TRBV7-9	NA	NA	14	CASAMDGATGELFF	TGTGCCAGTGCCATGGATGGGGCCACCGGGGAGCTGTTTTTT
TRBJ1-6	TRBV10-2	NA	NA	14	CASSDRQGNSPLHF	TGCGCCAGCAGTGATCGGCAGGGTAATTCACCCCTCCACTTT
TRBJ1-4	TRBV5-1	TRBD1	NA	16	CASSLAGTGNNEKLFF	TGCGCCAGCAGCTTGGCCGGGACAGGCAATAATGAAAAACTGTTTTTT
TRBJ1-6	TRBV5-1	TRBD1	NA	16	CASSLGGTGYDSPLHF	TGCGCCAGCAGCTTGGGGGGGACAGGGTATGATTCACCCCTCCACTTT
TRBJ2-7	TRBV5-1	NA	NA	12	CASSLQGFEQYF	TGCGCCAGCAGTCTACAGGGTTTCGAGCAGTACTTC
TRBJ1-2	TRBV6-5	NA	NA	12	CASSLGGYGYTF	TGTGCCAGCAGTTTAGGGGGCTATGGCTACACCTTC
TRBJ1-5	TRBV11-2	TRBD1	NA	14	CASSSTGGNQPQHF	TGTGCCAGCAGCTCTACAGGGGGGAATCAGCCCCAGCATTTT
TRBJ1-4	TRBV6-5	NA	once	15	CASSLFGGTNEKLFF	TGTGCCAGCAGTTTATTTGGAGGGACTAATGAAAAACTGTTTTTT
TRBJ2-5	TRBV6-5	NA	NA	13	CASRNEGWETQYF	TGTGCCAGCAGGAACGAGGGGTGGGAGACCCAGTACTTC
TRBJ2-7	TRBV7-8	TRBD2	NA	15	CASSLTSGGAWEQYF	TGTGCCAGCAGCCTGACTAGCGGGGGGGCGTGGGAGCAGTACTTC
TRBJ1-1	TRBV2	NA	NA	13	CASTDSRVSEAFF	TGTGCCAGCACCGACAGTCGGGTATCTGAAGCTTTCTTT
TRBJ2-1	TRBV7-6	NA	few	14	CASSLASGVNEQFF	TGTGCCAGCAGCTTAGCTTCCGGGGTCAATGAGCAGTTCTTC
TRBJ1-2	TRBV30	NA	NA	13	CAWSPEGLYGYTF	TGTGCCTGGAGTCCCGAGGGGCTCTATGGCTACACCTTC
TRBJ1-2	TRBV27	NA	NA	13	CASSERGPYGYTF	TGTGCCAGCAGTGAGAGGGGCCCCTATGGCTACACCTTC
TRBJ1-2	TRBV19	NA	NA	15	CASSIATGPLYGYTF	TGTGCCAGTAGTATAGCGACAGGCCCCCTGTATGGCTACACCTTC
TRBJ1-3	TRBV27	NA	NA	13	CASSGGPGNTIYF	TGTGCCAGCAGTGGGGGACCCGGAAACACCATATATTTT
TRBJ1-6	TRBV9	TRBD1	NA	15	CASSDTGVTNSPLHF	TGTGCCAGCAGCGACACAGGGGTTACGAATTCACCCCTCCACTTT
TRBJ2-7	TRBV29-1	NA	NA	12	CSVEDRSGEQYF	TGCAGCGTTGAAGATCGTAGCGGCGAGCAGTACTTC
TRBJ1-5	TRBV19	TRBD1	NA	15	CASIGDREAGQPQHF	TGTGCCAGTATCGGGGACAGGGAGGCGGGCCAGCCCCAGCATTTT
TRBJ2-3	TRBV2	NA	NA	14	CASSEPSSTDTQYF	TGTGCCAGCAGTGAACCTTCTAGCACAGATACGCAGTATTTT
TRBJ1-4	TRBV5-1	NA	NA	12	CARDRRVEKLFF	TGCGCCAGGGATCGGCGGGTTGAAAAACTGTTTTTT
TRBJ1-1	TRBV30	NA	few	13	CAWSVLGNTEAFF	TGTGCCTGGAGTGTACTGGGGAACACTGAAGCTTTCTTT
TRBJ2-1	TRBV27	NA	NA	11	CASSYYNEQFF	TGTGCCAGCAGTTATTACAATGAGCAGTTCTTC
TRBJ2-1	TRBV4-2	TRBD2	NA	17	CASSQVASSGGANEQFF	TGTGCCAGCAGCCAAGTGGCGTCTAGCGGGGGGGCAAATGAGCAGTTCTTC
TRBJ1-1	TRBV18	NA	NA	13	CASSPDISGEAFF	TGTGCCAGCTCACCGGATATATCGGGTGAAGCTTTCTTT
TRBJ1-5	TRBV4-2	NA	few	17	CASSLVRVGYSNQPQHF	TGTGCCAGCAGCCTCGTCAGGGTGGGGTATAGCAATCAGCCCCAGCATTTT
TRBJ2-7	TRBV2	TRBD1	NA	14	CASSTGGFPGEQYF	TGTGCCAGCAGTACAGGGGGCTTCCCCGGCGAGCAGTACTTC
TRBJ1-5	TRBV28	TRBD1	NA	12	CASMVGGKPQHF	TGTGCCAGCATGGTAGGGGGCAAGCCCCAGCATTTT
TRBJ2-5	TRBV5-6	TRBD2	few	16	CASSFLAGGGGETQYF	TGTGCCAGCAGCTTTCTAGCGGGGGGCGGGGGAGAGACCCAGTACTTC
TRBJ2-6	TRBV29-1	NA	few	15	CSVRGRSSGANVLTF	TGCAGCGTTAGAGGCAGAAGCTCTGGGGCCAACGTCCTGACTTTC
TRBJ2-1	TRBV6-1	TRBD2	NA	16	CASSEALAGGVNEQFF	TGTGCCAGCAGTGAAGCCCTAGCGGGGGGAGTCAATGAGCAGTTCTTC
TRBJ2-1	TRBV30	TRBD1	NA	13	CAWRQGGRNEQFF	TGTGCCTGGAGACAGGGGGGCCGAAATGAGCAGTTCTTC
TRBJ2-7	TRBV10-2	NA	NA	14	CASRESRGGGEQYF	TGCGCCAGCAGGGAAAGTAGGGGGGGTGGAGAGCAGTACTTC
TRBJ2-6	TRBV30	NA	NA	14	CAWGQPSGANVLTF	TGTGCCTGGGGACAGCCCTCTGGGGCCAACGTCCTGACTTTC
TRBJ1-4	TRBV5-1	NA	NA	15	CASSLGASRNEKLFF	TGCGCCAGCAGCTTGGGGGCCTCGCGTAATGAAAAACTGTTTTTT
TRBJ2-7	TRBV19	NA	NA	13	CASSPGATYEQYF	TGTGCCAGTAGTCCTGGGGCTACCTACGAGCAGTACTTC
TRBJ2-5	TRBV10-2	TRBD2	NA	15	CASSEWGGSGETQYF	TGCGCCAGCAGTGAGTGGGGCGGGAGCGGGGAGACCCAGTACTTC
TRBJ1-2	TRBV7-8	TRBD1	NA	15	CASSSLGQRLDGYTF	TGTGCCAGCAGCTCCCTGGGACAGCGATTAGATGGCTACACCTTC
TRBJ2-4	TRBV4-1	TRBD1	NA	15	CASSQVVGQGNIQYF	TGCGCCAGCAGCCAAGTAGTAGGACAGGGAAACATTCAGTACTTC
TRBJ2-1	TRBV5-1	NA	NA	16	CASSFGLALYYNEQFF	TGCGCCAGCAGCTTCGGGCTAGCACTGTACTACAATGAGCAGTTCTTC
TRBJ2-7	TRBV6-5	NA	once	12	CASSYPGHEQYF	TGTGCCAGCAGTTACCCCGGGCACGAGCAGTACTTC
TRBJ2-7	TRBV14	NA	NA	17	CASSQDIRGAAVHEQYF	TGTGCCAGCAGCCAAGATATTCGGGGGGCGGCGGTCCACGAGCAGTACTTC
TRBJ2-7	TRBV7-9	NA	NA	13	CASSFSTVGEQYF	TGTGCCAGCAGCTTTTCCACCGTTGGCGAGCAGTACTTC
TRBJ2-2	TRBV7-9	NA	NA	13	CASSLTNTGELFF	TGTGCCAGCAGCTTAACGAACACCGGGGAGCTGTTTTTT
TRBJ1-5	TRBV7-6	NA	once	14	CASSLAVGNQPQHF	TGTGCCAGCAGCTTAGCGGTGGGGAATCAGCCCCAGCATTTT
TRBJ1-1	TRBV30	TRBD1	NA	14	CAWSWDSRDTEAFF	TGTGCCTGGAGTTGGGACAGTAGAGACACTGAAGCTTTCTTT
TRBJ1-5	TRBV27	NA	NA	15	CASSEYRARDQPQHF	TGTGCCAGCAGTGAATACAGGGCCAGGGATCAGCCCCAGCATTTT
TRBJ1-2	TRBV5-5	TRBD1	NA	15	CASSLSGTGVYGYTF	TGTGCCAGCAGCTTGTCCGGGACAGGGGTCTATGGCTACACCTTC
TRBJ2-2	TRBV5-3	NA	NA	10	CARVTGELFF	TGTGCCAGAGTCACCGGGGAGCTGTTTTTT
TRBJ1-5	TRBV5-6	NA	once	14	CASSVRSGNQPQHF	TGTGCCAGCAGCGTTAGGTCTGGCAATCAGCCCCAGCATTTT
TRBJ2-7	TRBV20-1	TRBD1	NA	11	CSADRGYEQYF	TGCAGTGCGGACAGGGGGTACGAGCAGTACTTC
TRBJ1-1	TRBV5-1	NA	NA	13	CASSLQVSTEAFF	TGCGCCAGCAGTTTACAGGTTTCCACTGAAGCTTTCTTT